Included here is one TCR beta chain sequence, with context. Its target is unknown. CDR1 is LGHDT, CDR2 YNNKEL, per germline (reference sequence). This CDR3 has 15 amino acids. Losses at the gene ends were 0 bases for V and 8 bases for J; bases not matched to a gene: 6. This entry is derived from a study of T-cell reconstitution after alpha-beta-depleted transplantation in children. The TCRbeta library was prepared with unique molecular identifiers. TCRdb processed the PCR reads anew with MiXCR; each CDR3 protein has one entry. The sample has a few hundred thousand distinct CDR3 sequences; about 45% are singletons. Study-level findings and limits: Elevated TCRbeta diversity at day 60 was traced, in some patients, to surviving recipient T cells and thymic progenitors. Approximately two months post-transplant, alpha-beta T cells reportedly originated from several hundred expanded graft clones. A year had passed since transplant, and T-cell counts and diversity by then came mostly from newly produced T cells.

Sequences were derived from PBMCs, sampled before TCRalphabeta/CD19-depleted stem cell transplant. The V gene is TRBV3-1, the J gene TRBJ2-2, with 7 bases matching TRBD2. The sequence was collected from a girl aged 2 to 10 with aplastic anemia, due to receive a stem cell transplant. CDR3 in DNA: TGTGCCAGCAGCCAAGATGGACTAGGGAAAGGGGAGCTGTTTTTT. This translates into CASSQDGLGKGELFF. The variable domain in full, completed from reference TRBV3-1 and TRBJ2-2, reads DTAVSQTPKYLVTQMGNDKSIKCEQNLGHDTMYWYKQDSKKFLKIMFSYNNKELIINETVPNRFSPKSPDKAHLNLHINSLELGDSAVYFCASSQDGLGKGELFFGEGSRLTVL.